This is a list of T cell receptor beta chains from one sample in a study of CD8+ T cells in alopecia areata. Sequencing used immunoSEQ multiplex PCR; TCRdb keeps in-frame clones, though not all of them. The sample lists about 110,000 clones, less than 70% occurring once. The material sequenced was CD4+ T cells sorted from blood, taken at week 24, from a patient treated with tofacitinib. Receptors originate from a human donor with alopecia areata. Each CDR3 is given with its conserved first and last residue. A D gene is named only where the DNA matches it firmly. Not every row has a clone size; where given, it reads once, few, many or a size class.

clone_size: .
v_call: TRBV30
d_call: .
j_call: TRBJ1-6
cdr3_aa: CAWRNGQLLYNSPLHF
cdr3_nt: TGTGCCTGGAGAAACGGGCAGCTCCTTTATAATTCACCCCTCCACTTT

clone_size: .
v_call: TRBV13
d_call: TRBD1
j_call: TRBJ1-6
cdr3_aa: CASSSRQGGSPLHF
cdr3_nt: TGTGCCAGCAGCTCTAGACAGGGGGGTTCACCCCTCCACTTT

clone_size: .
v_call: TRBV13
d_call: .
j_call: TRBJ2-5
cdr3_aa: CASSPWHPARIETQYF
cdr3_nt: TGTGCCAGCAGTCCCTGGCACCCAGCTAGGATAGAGACCCAGTACTTC

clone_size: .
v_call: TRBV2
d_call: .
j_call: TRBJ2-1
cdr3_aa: CATSGPFHNEQFF
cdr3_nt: TGTGCCACCAGTGGGCCATTCCACAATGAGCAGTTCTTC

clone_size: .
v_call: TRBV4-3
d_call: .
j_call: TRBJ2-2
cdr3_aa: CASSQVGGSRGGGELFF
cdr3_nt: TGCGCCAGCAGCCAAGTGGGTGGTTCGAGGGGTGGCGGGGAGCTGTTTTTT

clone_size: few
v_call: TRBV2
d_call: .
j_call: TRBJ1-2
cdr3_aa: CASKGLRYGYTF
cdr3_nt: TGTGCCAGCAAGGGTCTACGCTATGGCTACACCTTC

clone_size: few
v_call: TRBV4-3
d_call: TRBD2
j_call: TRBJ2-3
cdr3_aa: CASSQGSSGASDTQYF
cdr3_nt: TGCGCCAGCAGCCAAGGGAGTAGCGGGGCGTCAGATACGCAGTATTTT

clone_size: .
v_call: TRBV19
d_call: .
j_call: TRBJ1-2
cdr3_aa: CASSSGQFYGYTF
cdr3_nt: TGTGCCAGTAGTTCCGGACAGTTCTATGGCTACACCTTC

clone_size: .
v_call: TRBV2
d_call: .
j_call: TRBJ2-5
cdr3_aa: CASGETQYF
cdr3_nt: TGTGCCAGCGGAGAGACCCAGTACTTC

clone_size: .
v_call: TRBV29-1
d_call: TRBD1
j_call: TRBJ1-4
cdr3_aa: CSVLRQGGEKLFF
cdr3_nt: TGCAGCGTTTTGAGACAGGGTGGTGAAAAACTGTTTTTT

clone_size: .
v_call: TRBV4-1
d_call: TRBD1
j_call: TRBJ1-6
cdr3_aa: CASSYNSGGRYNSPLHF
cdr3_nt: TGCGCCAGCAGCTATAACTCAGGGGGGCGATATAATTCACCCCTCCACTTT

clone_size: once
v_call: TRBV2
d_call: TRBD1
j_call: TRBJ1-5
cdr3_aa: CATSTGLNQPQHF
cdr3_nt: TGTGCCACCTCGACAGGGCTCAATCAGCCCCAGCATTTT

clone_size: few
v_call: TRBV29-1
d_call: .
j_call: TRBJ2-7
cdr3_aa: CSVSSSGVEQYF
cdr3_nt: TGCAGCGTTAGTTCCAGTGGAGTCGAGCAGTACTTC

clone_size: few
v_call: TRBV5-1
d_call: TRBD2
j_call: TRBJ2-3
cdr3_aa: CASSPRGLAPDTQYF
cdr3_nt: TGCGCCAGCAGCCCAAGGGGACTAGCACCGGATACGCAGTATTTT

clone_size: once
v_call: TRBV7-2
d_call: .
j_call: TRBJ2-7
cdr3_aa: CASSLAHSYEQYF
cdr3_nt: TGTGCCAGCAGCTTAGCCCACTCCTACGAGCAGTACTTC

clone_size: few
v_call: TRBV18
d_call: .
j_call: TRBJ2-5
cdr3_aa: CASSPLGETQYF
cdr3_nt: TGTGCCAGCTCACCACTCGGAGAGACCCAGTACTTC

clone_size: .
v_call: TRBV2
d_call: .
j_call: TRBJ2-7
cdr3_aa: CASSEATGTVYEQYF
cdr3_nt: TGTGCCAGCAGTGAAGCTACAGGGACCGTCTACGAGCAGTACTTC

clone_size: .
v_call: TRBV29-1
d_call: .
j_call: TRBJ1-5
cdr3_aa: CSGGEPHQPQHF
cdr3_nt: TGCAGTGGGGGCGAGCCCCATCAGCCCCAGCATTTT

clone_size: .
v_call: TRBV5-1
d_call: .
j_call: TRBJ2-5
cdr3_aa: CASSTGQRQETQYF
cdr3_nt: TGCGCCAGCAGCACCGGACAGCGCCAAGAGACCCAGTACTTC

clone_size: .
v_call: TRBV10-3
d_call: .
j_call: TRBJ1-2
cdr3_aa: CAISPPGQRYGYTF
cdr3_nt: TGTGCCATCAGTCCCCCGGGACAAAGATATGGCTACACCTTC

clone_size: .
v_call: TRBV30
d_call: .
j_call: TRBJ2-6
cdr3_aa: CAWSRDDLSGANVLTF
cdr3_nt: TGTGCCTGGAGTAGGGACGACCTCTCTGGGGCCAACGTCCTGACTTTC

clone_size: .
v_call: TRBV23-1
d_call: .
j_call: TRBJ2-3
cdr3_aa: CASSQSLGGTTQYF
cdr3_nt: TGCGCCAGCAGTCAATCCCTAGGCGGGACTACGCAGTATTTT